The source of this T cell receptor (beta chain) is a study of monozygotic twins with inflammatory bowel disease (dated by TCRdb to about 2019). Turning to the overall study: In total, approximately 28 monozygotic twin pairs made up the full study: 19 Danish pairs, all IBD-discordant, plus nine German pairs, of which four were IBD-concordant and five were IBD-discordant. Each individual had, on average, about 151 000 unique TCRalpha sequences and 181 000 unique TCRbeta sequences available for analysis. The search for disease-associated traits relied mainly on comparing IBD patients with their genetically identical healthy co-twins within discordant pairs. Beyond this particular receptor, the publication reports: The analysis was unable to tell different T cell subtypes apart. Because patients were on differing immunosuppressive treatments, the repertoires may have picked up extra background noise and inter-individual variability. IBD patients shared fewer clonotypes with other individuals than healthy twins did, most markedly in patients showing signs of disease activity. No single strong signal or clonotype linked to IBD turned up in the results, so the idea that one exists was not supported. IBD patients had lower TCRbeta repertoire diversity, measured by the inverse Simpson index, than their healthy co-twins. Repertoire similarity did not differ between concordant and discordant twins, possibly due to limited statistical power.

The method was 5' RACE. Each TCR library was prepared from roughly 3.5 ug of total RNA. For each sample, cDNA synthesis with SMARTScribe reverse transcriptase was split into eight separate reactions. Unique molecular identifiers containing a 6-nucleotide sample barcode were introduced through template switching during cDNA synthesis. Two nested PCRs of approximately 16 and 10 cycles amplified the TCRalpha and TCRbeta cDNA, and bead purification followed each PCR. Before amplification, the cDNA was treated with uracil DNA-glycosylase and purified using the QIAquick PCR purification kit. In the second PCR, Illumina TruSeq-compatible adapters and sample-specific barcodes were added. Library quality and concentration were checked on TapeStation and Qubit, and libraries were pooled at 4.5 to 5.5 ng each. Pooled libraries were sequenced on an Illumina HiSeq2500 single-index Rapid Run with 2 x 100 bp reads and custom sequencing primers. Per the original workflow: MiGEC version 1.2.6 was used for UMI-based consensus assembly to correct PCR and sequencing errors. MiXCR version 2.1.1 handled V(D)J alignment, clonotype assembly and CDR3 extraction. Normalisation of gene usage, clonotype sharing and MAIT/NKT TCR abundance was achieved by analysing the top 1000, 10 000 and 20 000 clonotypes per sample. Diversity was computed as the inverse Simpson index with the vegan R package after downsampling to 27 000 UMIs. Paired Mann-Whitney U tests on discordant twin pairs were used, with Benjamini-Hochberg multiple-testing correction. After TCRdb reprocessed the reads, each CDR3 protein sequence was kept as one row, without DNA. The authors' filters were not applied to this entry. Per the sample table, the count is 330,000 or so distinct CDR3 sequences. The ten largest clones represent around 2% of the sample.

From each donor, a roughly 2.6 ml peripheral blood sample was collected into PAXgene tubes and stored at -80 degrees C. Total RNA was isolated from whole blood with the PAXgene blood miRNA kit on an automated QIAcube, without T cell sorting. Peripheral blood from monozygotic twin pairs who were concordant or discordant for inflammatory bowel disease underwent deep TCRalpha and TCRbeta repertoire profiling using unique molecular barcoding. Smoking habits were recorded for all twin pairs, and each individual was classified as a current, former or never smoker. Remarks on this clonotype: The clone's antigen remains unknown.

CDR1 and CDR2, per the germline V gene (reference sequence), are SGHNT and YYREEE. Including the terminal cysteine and phenylalanine, the CDR3 comprises 12 residues. Only the protein is available. This receptor chain uses TRBV5-4 and TRBJ2-3. The sample taken for sequencing was blood. The clonotype originates from a human donor with ulcerative colitis or Crohn's disease, or a healthy co-twin of an affected twin (not recorded which). The CDR3 has the sequence CASSRLLDTQYF.